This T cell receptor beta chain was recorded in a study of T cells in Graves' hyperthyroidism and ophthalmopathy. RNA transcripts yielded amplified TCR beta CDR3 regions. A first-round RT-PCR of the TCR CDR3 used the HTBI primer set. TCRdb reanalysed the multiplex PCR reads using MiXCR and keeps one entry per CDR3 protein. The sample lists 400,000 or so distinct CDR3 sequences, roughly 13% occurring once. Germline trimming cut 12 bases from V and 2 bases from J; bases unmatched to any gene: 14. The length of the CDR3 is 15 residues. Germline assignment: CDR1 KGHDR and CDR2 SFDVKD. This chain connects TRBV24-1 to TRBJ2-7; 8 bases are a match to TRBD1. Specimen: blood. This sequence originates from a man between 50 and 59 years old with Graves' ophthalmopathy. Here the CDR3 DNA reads TGTGCCGCGAACGAGGACAGGGTTCGACCCTACGAGCAGTACTTC. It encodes CAANEDRVRPYEQYF.